The TCR beta chain described here comes from a study of T cell responses to AZD1222 COVID-19 vaccine. Points from the study as a whole: After two AZD1222 doses, spike-specific TCR breadth and depth rose versus day 0.

Germline V gene data show CDR1 as ENHRY and CDR2 as SYGVKD. Trimming at V came to 3 bases and at J to 9 bases, leaving 9 bases not matched to a gene. The CDR3 is made up of 14 amino acids. About this clone: Antigen specificity is unknown.

Sequencing used immunoSEQ multiplex PCR; TCRdb keeps in-frame clones, though not all of them. In the table there are 100,000 to 140,000 clones, more than 70% of which are singletons. The chain carries TRBV10-3 and TRBJ2-5; TRBD1 aligns across 8 bases. The TCR originated in an adult in good health. The sample was peripheral blood, taken on day 0 of AZD1222 vaccination. This CDR3 reads CAISDGTGQRAQYF. In nucleotides, the CDR3 is TGTGCCATCAGTGACGGGACAGGCCAACGGGCCCAGTACTTC.